Listed below are T cell receptor beta chains from one sample, sequenced in a study of T cell repertoires in cytomegalovirus infection. TCRdb redid the calling of the reads with MiXCR, one entry per CDR3 protein. The table shows 350,000 to 550,000 distinct CDR3 sequences, with around 32% occurring only once. The sample consisted of PBMCs. Receptors originate from a human donor in good health (CMV status not recorded). Some clones in this sample may be carry-over from other donors' samples. CDR3s include the opening cysteine and the closing phenylalanine or tryptophan. D genes are given only for firm matches. Clone size is stated in some rows and not others, as once, few, many or a class when expanded.

v_gene: TRBV6-1; j_gene: TRBJ2-1; abundance: few; d_gene: TRBD1; CDR3nt: TGTGCCAGCAGAAAGGAAGCAATGACAGGGAACAATGAGCAGTTCTTC; CDR3aa: CASRKEAMTGNNEQFF
v_gene: TRBV25-1; j_gene: TRBJ2-3; abundance: NA; d_gene: NA; CDR3nt: TGTGCCAGCAGTGAAAGAGGGCCTAGCACAGATACGCAGTATTTT; CDR3aa: CASSERGPSTDTQYF
v_gene: TRBV4-3; j_gene: TRBJ1-5; abundance: few; d_gene: NA; CDR3nt: TGCGCCAGCAGCCCCACCTCCGCTACAGGGCCCCAGCATTTT; CDR3aa: CASSPTSATGPQHF
v_gene: TRBV12-3/TRBV12-4; j_gene: TRBJ1-1; abundance: NA; d_gene: TRBD1; CDR3nt: TGTGCCAGCACTCTCAGGGGGCAGGCCACTGAAGCTTTCTTT; CDR3aa: CASTLRGQATEAFF
v_gene: TRBV7-6; j_gene: TRBJ2-5; abundance: many; d_gene: NA; CDR3nt: TGTGCCAGCAGGCGAGGGACCCAGAAGACCCAGTACTTC; CDR3aa: CASRRGTQKTQYF
v_gene: TRBV5-4; j_gene: TRBJ2-3; abundance: NA; d_gene: NA; CDR3nt: TGTGCCAGCAGCACAGGGACACTCTCTAGCACAGATACGCAGTATTTT; CDR3aa: CASSTGTLSSTDTQYF
v_gene: TRBV28; j_gene: TRBJ1-5; abundance: NA; d_gene: NA; CDR3nt: TGTGCCAGCAGTTTGGGGATACGGGGCCCATTACAATATCAGCCCCAGCATTTT; CDR3aa: CASSLGIRGPLQYQPQHF
v_gene: TRBV28; j_gene: TRBJ1-2; abundance: NA; d_gene: TRBD1; CDR3nt: TGTGCCAGCAGCCCCGCATCAGGGGGGTATGGCTACACCTTC; CDR3aa: CASSPASGGYGYTF
v_gene: TRBV11-2; j_gene: TRBJ1-1; abundance: many; d_gene: NA; CDR3nt: TGTGCCAGCAGCCCATCCTCCGGGGGTTGGACTGAAGCTTTCTTT; CDR3aa: CASSPSSGGWTEAFF
v_gene: TRBV6-2/TRBV6-3; j_gene: TRBJ2-3; abundance: NA; d_gene: NA; CDR3nt: TGTGCCAGCAGCCCGGACAGACACTCCACAGATACGCAGTATTTT; CDR3aa: CASSPDRHSTDTQYF
v_gene: TRBV7-6; j_gene: TRBJ2-2; abundance: many; d_gene: TRBD1; CDR3nt: TGTGCCAGCAGCGCGACAGGGCCCGGGGAGCTGTTTTTT; CDR3aa: CASSATGPGELFF
v_gene: TRBV19; j_gene: TRBJ1-1; abundance: few; d_gene: NA; CDR3nt: TGTGCCAGTAGTGTCGCGCGGGGGATAAACACTGAAGCTTTCTTT; CDR3aa: CASSVARGINTEAFF
v_gene: TRBV28; j_gene: TRBJ2-1; abundance: NA; d_gene: NA; CDR3nt: TGTGCCAGCAGTTTAAGTGAAGCCTACAATGAGCAGTTCTTC; CDR3aa: CASSLSEAYNEQFF
v_gene: TRBV20-1; j_gene: TRBJ1-5; abundance: few; d_gene: TRBD1; CDR3nt: TGCAGTGCTACACGGACAGGGGCCCATCAGCCCCAGCATTTT; CDR3aa: CSATRTGAHQPQHF
v_gene: TRBV27; j_gene: TRBJ2-2; abundance: NA; d_gene: NA; CDR3nt: TGTGCCAGCAGTTTGCTCCAGGGTGGGGAGCTGTTTTTT; CDR3aa: CASSLLQGGELFF
v_gene: TRBV7-2; j_gene: TRBJ1-6; abundance: NA; d_gene: TRBD1; CDR3nt: TGTGCCAGCAACTCCTTCAGGGGGAATTCACCCCTCCACTTT; CDR3aa: CASNSFRGNSPLHF
v_gene: TRBV6-1; j_gene: TRBJ2-7; abundance: many; d_gene: TRBD2; CDR3nt: TGTGCCAGCAGTGGGGACGGCCTACTCGCGGGGGGTTCGAACGAGCAGTACTTC; CDR3aa: CASSGDGLLAGGSNEQYF
v_gene: TRBV7-7; j_gene: TRBJ1-4; abundance: many; d_gene: NA; CDR3nt: TGTGCCAGCAGCGCTAGGACGGCCCCACCGGGGGAAAAACTGTTTTTT; CDR3aa: CASSARTAPPGEKLFF
v_gene: TRBV3-1; j_gene: TRBJ1-6; abundance: NA; d_gene: TRBD1; CDR3nt: TGTGCCAGCAGCCAAGATGAGGGGGCAGAAGGTAATTCACCCCTCCACTTT; CDR3aa: CASSQDEGAEGNSPLHF
v_gene: TRBV11-2; j_gene: TRBJ2-2; abundance: few; d_gene: NA; CDR3nt: TGTGCCAGCATCGGCGTCTCGGGCACCGGGGAGCTGTTTTTT; CDR3aa: CASIGVSGTGELFF
v_gene: TRBV20-1; j_gene: TRBJ2-7; abundance: NA; d_gene: NA; CDR3nt: TGCAGTGCTGGCAACTACGAGCAGTACTTC; CDR3aa: CSAGNYEQYF
v_gene: TRBV4-3; j_gene: TRBJ2-7; abundance: NA; d_gene: NA; CDR3nt: TGCGCCAGCAGCCAAACACTGGGGGTCGAGCAGTACTTC; CDR3aa: CASSQTLGVEQYF
v_gene: TRBV7-2; j_gene: TRBJ2-2; abundance: NA; d_gene: NA; CDR3nt: TGTGCCAGCAGCTCCGGGTGGGGGAGATTGAACACCGGGGAGCTGTTTTTT; CDR3aa: CASSSGWGRLNTGELFF
v_gene: TRBV20-1; j_gene: TRBJ1-1; abundance: NA; d_gene: NA; CDR3nt: TGCAGTGCTGAGAGTGGGGTTATGAACACTGAAGATTTCTTT; CDR3aa: CSAESGVMNTEDFF
v_gene: TRBV19; j_gene: TRBJ1-5; abundance: NA; d_gene: NA; CDR3nt: TGTGCCAGTAGTATTAACACAGGGCACGGACAGCCCCAGCATTTT; CDR3aa: CASSINTGHGQPQHF